The TCR beta chain under discussion was sequenced for a study of CD8+CD57+ T cells in acquired aplastic anemia. Study-level background: Sorted CD4+ and CD8+ cells gave a mean 3.2 ug DNA, range roughly 0.18 to 30 ug.

Findings and limits, study-wide: Patients and controls shared under 35 CD8+ CDR3 sequences, which appeared highly expressed in patients and within their immunodominant clones.

Germline V gene lookup returns CDR1 MNHNS and CDR2 SASEGT. This CDR3 has 14 residues. Trimming removed 7 bases at V and 2 bases at J, with 15 bases between. In regard to this clonotype: The antigen is undetermined.

The TCR beta profiling, which covered VDJ combination and CDR3 sequence, was carried out using genomic DNA as the template. Each CDR3 protein is one row after TCRdb ran MiXCR on the reads. The data show 200,000 to 250,000 distinct CDR3 sequences, 50% to 70% seen once. It was patients with CD8+CD57+ cell expansion by flow cytometry who were chosen for sequencing. With no exception, the patients had severe acquired aplastic anemia. This receptor was taken from a human donor with aplastic anemia. Sequencing input: sorted CD4+, CD8+, or CD8+CD57+ T cells (not recorded which) from PBMCs. The chain couples TRBV6-1 to TRBJ2-7; D call uncertain. CDR3 nucleotide sequence: TGTGCCAGCAACTTCTGGTTCCGTCCCTACGAGCAGTACTTC. Amino acid sequence: CASNFWFRPYEQYF.